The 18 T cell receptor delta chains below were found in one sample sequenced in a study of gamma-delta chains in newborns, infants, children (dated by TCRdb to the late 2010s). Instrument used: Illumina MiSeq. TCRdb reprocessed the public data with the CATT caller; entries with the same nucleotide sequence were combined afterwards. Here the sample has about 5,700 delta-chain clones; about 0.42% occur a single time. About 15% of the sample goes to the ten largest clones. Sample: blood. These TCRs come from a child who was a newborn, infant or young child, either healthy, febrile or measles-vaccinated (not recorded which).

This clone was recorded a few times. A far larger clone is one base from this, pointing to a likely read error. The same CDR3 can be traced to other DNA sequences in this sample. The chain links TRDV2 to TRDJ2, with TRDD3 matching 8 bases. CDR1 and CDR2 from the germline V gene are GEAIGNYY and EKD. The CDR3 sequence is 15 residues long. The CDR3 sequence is CACDTVGDLTAQLFF. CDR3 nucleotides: TGTGCCTGTGACACCGTGGGGGATTTGACGGCACAACTCTTCTTT.

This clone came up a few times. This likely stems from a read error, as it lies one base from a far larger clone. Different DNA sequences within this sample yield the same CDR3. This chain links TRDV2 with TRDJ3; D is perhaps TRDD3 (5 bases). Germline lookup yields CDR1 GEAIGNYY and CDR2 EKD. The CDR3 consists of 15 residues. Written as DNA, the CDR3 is TGTGCCTGTGACGCCGTTACCTGGGACACCCGGCAGATGTTTTTC. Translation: CACDAVTWDTRQMFF.

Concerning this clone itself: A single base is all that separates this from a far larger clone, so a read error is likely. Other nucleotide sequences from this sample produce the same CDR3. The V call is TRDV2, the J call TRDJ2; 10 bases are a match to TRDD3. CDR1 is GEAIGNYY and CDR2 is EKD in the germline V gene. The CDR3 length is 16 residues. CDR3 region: CACDTLGDTLTAQLFF. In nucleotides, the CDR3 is TGTGCCTGTGACACCTTGGGGGATACTTTGACAGCACAGCTCTTCTTT.

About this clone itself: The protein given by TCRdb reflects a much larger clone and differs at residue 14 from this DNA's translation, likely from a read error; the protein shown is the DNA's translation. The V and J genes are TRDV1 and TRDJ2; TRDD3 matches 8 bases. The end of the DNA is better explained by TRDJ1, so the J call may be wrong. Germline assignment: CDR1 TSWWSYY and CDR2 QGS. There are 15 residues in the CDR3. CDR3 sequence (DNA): TGTGCTCTTGGGGAAGCCTGGGATACGGCAGCACAACTCATCTTT. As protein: CALGEAWDTAAQLIF.

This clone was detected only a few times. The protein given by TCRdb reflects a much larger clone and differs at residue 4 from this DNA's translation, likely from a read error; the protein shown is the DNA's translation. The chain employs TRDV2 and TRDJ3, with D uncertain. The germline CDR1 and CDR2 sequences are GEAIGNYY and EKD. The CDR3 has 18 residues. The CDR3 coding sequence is TGTGCCTGTAACACCGTCTGGCCGAGCTCCTGGGACACCCGACAGATGTTTTTC. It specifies CACNTVWPSSWDTRQMFF.

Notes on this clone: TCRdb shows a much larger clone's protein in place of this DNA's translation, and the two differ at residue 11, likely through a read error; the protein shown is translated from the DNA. The CDR3 here is CACDTWGNPWGTRQMFF. Written as DNA, the CDR3 is TGTGCCTGTGACACCTGGGGGAACCCCTGGGGCACCCGACAGATGTTTTTC. The chain uses TRDV2 and TRDJ3, with 7 bases lining up with TRDD3. Per the germline V gene, CDR1 is GEAIGNYY and CDR2 is EKD. This CDR3 contains 17 residues.

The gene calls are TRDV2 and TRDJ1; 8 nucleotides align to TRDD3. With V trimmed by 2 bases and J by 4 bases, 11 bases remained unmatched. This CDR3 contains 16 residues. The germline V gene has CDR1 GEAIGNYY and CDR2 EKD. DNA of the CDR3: TGTGCCTGTGACATACTGGGGGCTAGATGGGGCGATAAACTCATCTTT. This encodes CACDILGARWGDKLIF.

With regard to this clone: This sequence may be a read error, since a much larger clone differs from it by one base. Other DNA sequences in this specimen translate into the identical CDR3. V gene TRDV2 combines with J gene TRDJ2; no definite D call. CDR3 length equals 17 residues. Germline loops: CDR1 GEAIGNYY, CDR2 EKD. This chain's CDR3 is CACDKVGGSPLTAQLFF. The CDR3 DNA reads TGTGCCTGTGACAAGGTGGGAGGGAGCCCTTTGACTGCACAACTCTTCTTT.

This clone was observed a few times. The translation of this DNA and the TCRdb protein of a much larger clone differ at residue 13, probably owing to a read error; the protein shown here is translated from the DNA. CDR3 DNA sequence: TGTGCCTGTGACATACTGGGGGATATTTGGGACACCCAACAGATGTTTTTC. This encodes CACDILGDIWDTQQMFF. This sequence joins TRDV2 and TRDJ3, with 11 bases lining up with TRDD3. The CDR3 has 17 residues. CDR1 and CDR2 from the germline V gene are GEAIGNYY and EKD.

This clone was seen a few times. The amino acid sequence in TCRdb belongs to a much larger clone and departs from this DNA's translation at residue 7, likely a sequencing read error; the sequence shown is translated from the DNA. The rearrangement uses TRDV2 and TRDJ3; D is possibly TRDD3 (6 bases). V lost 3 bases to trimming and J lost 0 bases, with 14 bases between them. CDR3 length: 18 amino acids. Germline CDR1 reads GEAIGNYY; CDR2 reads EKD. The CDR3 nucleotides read TGTGCCTGTGACGAGTACCGGGGGACCTCCTGGGACACCCGACAGATGTTTTTC. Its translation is CACDEYRGTSWDTRQMFF.

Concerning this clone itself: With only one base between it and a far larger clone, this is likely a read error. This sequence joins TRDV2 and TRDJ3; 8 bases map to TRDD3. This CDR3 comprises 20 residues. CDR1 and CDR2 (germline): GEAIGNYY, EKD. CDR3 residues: CACNTVERDTRSWDTRQMFF. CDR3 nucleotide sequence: TGTGCCTGTAACACCGTGGAAAGGGATACGCGCTCCTGGGACACCCGACAGATGTTTTTC.

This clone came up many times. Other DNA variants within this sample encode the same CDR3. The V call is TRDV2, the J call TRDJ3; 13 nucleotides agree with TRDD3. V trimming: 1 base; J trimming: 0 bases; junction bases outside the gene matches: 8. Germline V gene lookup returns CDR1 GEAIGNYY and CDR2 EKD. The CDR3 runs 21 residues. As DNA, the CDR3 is TGTGCCTGTGACACAGTTACTGGGGGATACGGTAGCTCCTGGGACACCCGACAGATGTTTTTC. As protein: CACDTVTGGYGSSWDTRQMFF.

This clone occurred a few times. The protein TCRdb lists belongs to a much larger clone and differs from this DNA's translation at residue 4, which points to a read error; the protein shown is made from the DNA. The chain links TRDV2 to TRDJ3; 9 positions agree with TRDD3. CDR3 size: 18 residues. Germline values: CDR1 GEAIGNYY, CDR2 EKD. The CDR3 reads CACGTGGYSSWDTRQMFF. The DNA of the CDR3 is TGTGCCTGTGGCACCGGGGGATACAGCTCCTGGGACACCCGACAGATGTTTTTC.

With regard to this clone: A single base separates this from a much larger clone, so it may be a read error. CDR3 bases: TGTGCCTGTGACACTGCTTTTGGGGGGATGCGCCCCAAAATCTCCTGGGACACCCGACAGATGTTTTTC. Translated: CACDTAFGGMRPKISWDTRQMFF. The V call is TRDV2, the J call TRDJ3, with 7 bases lining up with TRDD3. This CDR3 has 23 residues. The V and J ends lost 1 base and 0 bases, in that order; junction bases with no gene match: 20. The V gene's germline CDR1 is GEAIGNYY and CDR2 EKD.

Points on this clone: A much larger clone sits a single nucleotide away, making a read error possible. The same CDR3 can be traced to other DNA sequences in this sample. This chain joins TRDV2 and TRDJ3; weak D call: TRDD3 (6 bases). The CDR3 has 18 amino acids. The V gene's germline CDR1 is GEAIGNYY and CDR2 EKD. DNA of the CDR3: TGTGCCTGTGACACCGTGGGGGGTAGCTCCTGGGACACCCGGCAGATGTTTTTC. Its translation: CACDTVGGSSWDTRQMFF.

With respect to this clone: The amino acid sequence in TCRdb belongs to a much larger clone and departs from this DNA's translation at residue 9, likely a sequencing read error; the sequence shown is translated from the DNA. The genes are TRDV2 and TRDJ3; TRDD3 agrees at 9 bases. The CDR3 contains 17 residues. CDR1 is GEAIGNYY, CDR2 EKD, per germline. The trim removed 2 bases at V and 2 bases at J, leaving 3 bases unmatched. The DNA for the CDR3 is TGTGCCTGTGACAATACTGGGGGAACCTGGGACACCCGACAGATGTTTTTC. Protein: CACDNTGGTWDTRQMFF.

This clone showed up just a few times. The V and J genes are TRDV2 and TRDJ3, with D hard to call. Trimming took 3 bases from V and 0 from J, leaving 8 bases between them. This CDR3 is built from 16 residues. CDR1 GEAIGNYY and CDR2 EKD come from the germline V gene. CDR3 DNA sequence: TGTGCCTGTGACCGGCCAAGCTCCTGGGACACCCGACAGATGTTTTTC. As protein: CACDRPSSWDTRQMFF.

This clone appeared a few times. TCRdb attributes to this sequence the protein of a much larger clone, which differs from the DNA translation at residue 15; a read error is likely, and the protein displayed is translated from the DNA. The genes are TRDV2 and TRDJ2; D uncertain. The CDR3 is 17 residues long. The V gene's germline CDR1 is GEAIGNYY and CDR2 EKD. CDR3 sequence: CACDTSRSHPLTAQPFF. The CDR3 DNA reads TGTGCCTGTGATACCTCTAGGTCTCACCCTTTGACAGCACAACCCTTCTTT.